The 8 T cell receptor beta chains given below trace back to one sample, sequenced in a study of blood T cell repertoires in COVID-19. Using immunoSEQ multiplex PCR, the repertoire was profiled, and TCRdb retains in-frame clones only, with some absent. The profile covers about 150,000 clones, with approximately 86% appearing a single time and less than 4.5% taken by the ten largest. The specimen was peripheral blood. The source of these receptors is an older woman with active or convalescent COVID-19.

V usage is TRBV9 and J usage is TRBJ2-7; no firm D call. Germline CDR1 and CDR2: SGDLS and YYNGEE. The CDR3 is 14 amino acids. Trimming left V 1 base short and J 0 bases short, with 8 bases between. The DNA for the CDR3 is TGTGCCAGCAGCGTAATCGCCAGCTCCTACGAGCAGTACTTC. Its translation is CASSVIASSYEQYF. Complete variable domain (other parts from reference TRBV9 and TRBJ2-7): DSGVTQTPKHLITATGQRVTLRCSPRSGDLSVYWYQQSLDQGLQFLIQYYNGEERAKGNILERFSAQQFPDLHSELNLSSLELGDSALYFCASSVIASSYEQYFGPGTRLTVT.

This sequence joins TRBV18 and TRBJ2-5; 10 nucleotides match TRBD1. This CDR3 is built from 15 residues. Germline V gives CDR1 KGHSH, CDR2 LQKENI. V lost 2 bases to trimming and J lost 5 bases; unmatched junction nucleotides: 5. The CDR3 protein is CASSPGRQGAETQYF. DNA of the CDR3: TGTGCCAGCTCACCAGGGAGACAGGGGGCTGAGACCCAGTACTTC.

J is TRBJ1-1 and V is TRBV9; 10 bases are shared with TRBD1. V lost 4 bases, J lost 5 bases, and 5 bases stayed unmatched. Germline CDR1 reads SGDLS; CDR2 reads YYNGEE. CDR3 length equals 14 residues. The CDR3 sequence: CASSSRTGGTEAFF. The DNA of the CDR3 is TGTGCCAGCAGCTCAAGGACAGGGGGGACTGAAGCTTTCTTT.

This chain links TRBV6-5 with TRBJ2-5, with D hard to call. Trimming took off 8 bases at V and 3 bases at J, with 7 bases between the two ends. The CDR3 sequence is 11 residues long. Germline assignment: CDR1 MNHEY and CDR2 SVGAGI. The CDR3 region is CASQAEETQYF. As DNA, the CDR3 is TGTGCCAGCCAGGCCGAAGAGACCCAGTACTTC.

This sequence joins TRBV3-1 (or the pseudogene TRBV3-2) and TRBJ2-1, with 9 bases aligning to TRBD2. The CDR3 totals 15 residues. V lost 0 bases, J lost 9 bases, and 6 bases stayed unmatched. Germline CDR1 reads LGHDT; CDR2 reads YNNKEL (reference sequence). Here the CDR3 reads CASSQDMASGVEQFF. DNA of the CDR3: TGTGCCAGCAGCCAAGACATGGCTAGCGGGGTTGAGCAGTTCTTC.

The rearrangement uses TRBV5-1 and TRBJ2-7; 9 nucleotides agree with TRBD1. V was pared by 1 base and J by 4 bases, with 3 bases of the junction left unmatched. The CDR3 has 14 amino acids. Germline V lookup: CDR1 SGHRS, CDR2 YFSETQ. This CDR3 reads CASSLTGGLYEQYF. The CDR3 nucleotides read TGCGCCAGCAGCTTGACAGGGGGCCTGTACGAGCAGTACTTC.

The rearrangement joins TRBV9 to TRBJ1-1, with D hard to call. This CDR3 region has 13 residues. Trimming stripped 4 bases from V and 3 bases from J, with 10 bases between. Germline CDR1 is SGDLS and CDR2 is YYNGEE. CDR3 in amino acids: CASSLVGDTEAFF. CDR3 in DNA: TGTGCCAGCAGCCTCGTCGGGGACACTGAAGCTTTCTTT.

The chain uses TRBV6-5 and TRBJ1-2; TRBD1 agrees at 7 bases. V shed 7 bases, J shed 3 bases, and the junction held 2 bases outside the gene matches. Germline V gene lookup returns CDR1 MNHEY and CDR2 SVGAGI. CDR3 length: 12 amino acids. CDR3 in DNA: TGTGCCAGCATCACAGGGGACTATGGCTACACCTTC. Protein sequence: CASITGDYGYTF.